This TCR beta chain is drawn from a study of radiotherapy plus CTLA-4 blockade in lung cancer. The wider study: Of all patients, approximately 17% responded objectively and about 34% showed disease control. Findings and limits, study-wide: In blood, tumor-derived TCR clones expanded after radiotherapy plus ipilimumab. With interferon-beta, early dynamics of blood T cell clones were reported to best predict response.

Points on this clone: Its antigen remains unknown.

In chemo-refractory metastatic non-small-cell lung cancer, patients got ipilimumab CTLA-4 blockade together with focal radiation. Profiling relied on immunoSEQ multiplex PCR, and the TCRdb table lists in-frame clones only, not all of them. The table includes tens of thousands of clones, more than 85% detected once. This CDR3 has 16 residues. Trimming at V came to 5 bases and at J to 6 bases, leaving 15 bases not matched to a gene. The germline V gene has CDR1 SGHTA and CDR2 FQGNSA. Specimen: peripheral blood, collected from a patient treated with radiotherapy plus ipilimumab. The receptor was isolated from a human donor with non-small cell lung cancer that progressed on radiotherapy plus ipilimumab. The V call is TRBV7-2, the J call TRBJ2-7; 8 nucleotides line up with TRBD2. CDR3 residues: CASSRPAGGALSEQYF. In nucleotides, the CDR3 is TGTGCCAGCAGCCGCCCGGCGGGAGGCGCTCTAAGCGAGCAGTACTTC.